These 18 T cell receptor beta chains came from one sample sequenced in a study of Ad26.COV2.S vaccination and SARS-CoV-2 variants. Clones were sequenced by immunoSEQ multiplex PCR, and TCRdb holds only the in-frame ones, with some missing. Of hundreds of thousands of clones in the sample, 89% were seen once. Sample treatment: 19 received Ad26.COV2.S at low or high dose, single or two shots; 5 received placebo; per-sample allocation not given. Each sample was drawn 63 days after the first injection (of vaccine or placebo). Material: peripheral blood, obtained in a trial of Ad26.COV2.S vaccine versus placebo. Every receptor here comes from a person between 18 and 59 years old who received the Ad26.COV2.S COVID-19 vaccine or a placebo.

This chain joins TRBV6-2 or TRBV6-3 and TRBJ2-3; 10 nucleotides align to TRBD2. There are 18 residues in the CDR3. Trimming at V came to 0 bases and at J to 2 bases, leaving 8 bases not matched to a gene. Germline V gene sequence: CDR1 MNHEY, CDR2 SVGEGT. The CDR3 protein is CASSYSIQRGGSTDTQYF. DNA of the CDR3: TGTGCCAGCAGTTACTCGATTCAGCGGGGGGGCTCCACAGATACGCAGTATTTT.

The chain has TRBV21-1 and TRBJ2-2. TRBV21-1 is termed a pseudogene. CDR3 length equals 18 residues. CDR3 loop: CASGRDVENRRFTGELFF. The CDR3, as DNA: TGTGCCAGCGGACGGGATGTGGAGAACAGGAGATTCACCGGGGAGCTGTTTTTT.

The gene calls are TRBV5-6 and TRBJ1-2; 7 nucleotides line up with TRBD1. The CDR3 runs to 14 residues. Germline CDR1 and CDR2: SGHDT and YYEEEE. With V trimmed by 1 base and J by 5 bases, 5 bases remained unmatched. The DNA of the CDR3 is TGTGCCAGCAGCTTGCGGGACAGTGATTATGGCTACACCTTC. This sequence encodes CASSLRDSDYGYTF.

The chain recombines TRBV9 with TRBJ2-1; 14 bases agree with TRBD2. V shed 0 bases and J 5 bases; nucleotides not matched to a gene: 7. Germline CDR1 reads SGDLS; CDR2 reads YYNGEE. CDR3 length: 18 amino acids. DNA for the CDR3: TGTGCCAGCAGCGTAGACCCTCGACTAGCGGGAGGGGACAATGAGCAGTTCTTC. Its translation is CASSVDPRLAGGDNEQFF.

The CDR3 region is CASMLSQNTEAFF. The CDR3 DNA follows: TGTGCCAGCATGCTAAGTCAGAACACTGAAGCTTTCTTT. The V gene is TRBV12-3 or TRBV12-4, the J gene TRBJ1-1; unclear D gene. This CDR3 spans 13 amino acids. Trimming took 7 bases from V and 1 from J, leaving 10 bases between them.

CDR3 DNA sequence: TGTGCCAGCAGTGAAGCCGTTGAGCAGTTCTTC. Translated, it gives CASSEAVEQFF. The chain recombines TRBV2 with TRBJ2-1; no clear D gene. V lost 0 bases and J 9 bases, leaving 3 bases between the germline ends. This CDR3 contains 11 residues. Germline V gives CDR1 SNHLY, CDR2 FYNNEI. Supplemented by reference TRBV2 and TRBJ2-1, the full variable domain reads EPEVTQTPSHQVTQMGQEVILRCVPISNHLYFYWYRQILGQKVEFLVSFYNNEISEKSEIFDDQFSVERPDGSNFTLKIRSTKLEDSAMYFCASSEAVEQFFGPGTRLTVL.

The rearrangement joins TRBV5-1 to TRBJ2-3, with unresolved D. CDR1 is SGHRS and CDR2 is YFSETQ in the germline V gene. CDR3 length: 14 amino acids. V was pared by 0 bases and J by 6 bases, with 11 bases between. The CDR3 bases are TGCGCCAGCAGCTTGGCCGTATTAGTTGATACGCAGTATTTT. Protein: CASSLAVLVDTQYF. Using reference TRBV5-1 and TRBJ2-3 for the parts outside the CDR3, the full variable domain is KAGVTQTPRYLIKTRGQQVTLSCSPISGHRSVSWYQQTPGQGLQFLFEYFSETQRNKGNFPGRFSGRQFSNSRSEMNVSTLELGDSALYLCASSLAVLVDTQYFGPGTRLTVL.

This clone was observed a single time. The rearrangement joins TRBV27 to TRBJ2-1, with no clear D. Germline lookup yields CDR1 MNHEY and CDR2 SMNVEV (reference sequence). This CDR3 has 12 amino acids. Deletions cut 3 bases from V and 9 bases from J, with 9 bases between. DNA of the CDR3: TGTGCCAGCAGTTTTGGAACCGGTGAGCAGTTCTTC. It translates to CASSFGTGEQFF.

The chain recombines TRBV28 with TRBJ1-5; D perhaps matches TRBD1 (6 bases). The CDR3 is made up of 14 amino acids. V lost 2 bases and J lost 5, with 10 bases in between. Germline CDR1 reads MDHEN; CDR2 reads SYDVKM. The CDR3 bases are TGTGCCAGCAGTTTAGCAGGGGATGATCAGCCCCAGCATTTT. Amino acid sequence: CASSLAGDDQPQHF.

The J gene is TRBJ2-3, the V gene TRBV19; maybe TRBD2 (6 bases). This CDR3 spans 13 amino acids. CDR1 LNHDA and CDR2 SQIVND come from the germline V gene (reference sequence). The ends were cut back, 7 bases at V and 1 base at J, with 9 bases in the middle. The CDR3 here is CASKVAGTDTQYF. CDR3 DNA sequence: TGTGCCAGTAAGGTAGCGGGCACAGATACGCAGTATTTT.

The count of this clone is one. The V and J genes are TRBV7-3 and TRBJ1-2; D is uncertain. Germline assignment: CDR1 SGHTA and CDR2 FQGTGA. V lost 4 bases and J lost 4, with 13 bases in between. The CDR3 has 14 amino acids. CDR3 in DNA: TGTGCCAGCAGCTCAGGCACCAATCGCTATGGCTACACCTTC. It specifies CASSSGTNRYGYTF.

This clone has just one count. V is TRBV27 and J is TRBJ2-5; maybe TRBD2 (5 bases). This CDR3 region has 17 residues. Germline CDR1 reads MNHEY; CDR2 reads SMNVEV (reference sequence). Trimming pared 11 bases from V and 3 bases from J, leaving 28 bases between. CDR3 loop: CAPRNDRTARVEETQYF. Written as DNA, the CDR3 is TGTGCCCCCAGAAATGATAGGACGGCGAGGGTAGAAGAGACCCAGTACTTC.

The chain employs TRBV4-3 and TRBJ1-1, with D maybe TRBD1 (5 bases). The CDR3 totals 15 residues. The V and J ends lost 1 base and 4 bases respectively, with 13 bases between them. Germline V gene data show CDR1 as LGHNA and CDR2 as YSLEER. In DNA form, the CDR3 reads TGCGCCAGCAGCCAAGGTGGGGGGGGATTCACTGAAGCTTTCTTT. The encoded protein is CASSQGGGGFTEAFF.

The CDR3 spells CASSLGLAGGQETQYF. As DNA, the CDR3 is TGTGCCAGCAGCCTGGGACTAGCGGGGGGGCAAGAGACCCAGTACTTC. The chain carries TRBV11-1 and TRBJ2-5; 16 bases match TRBD2. The CDR3 covers 16 residues. Germline values: CDR1 SGHAT, CDR2 FQDESV (reference sequence). The J segment lost 2 bases and the V segment lost 5 bases, leaving 2 bases of the junction unmatched. The complete variable domain, with remaining parts taken from reference TRBV11-1 and TRBJ2-5, reads EAEVAQSPRYKITEKSQAVAFWCDPISGHATLYWYRQILGQGPELLVQFQDESVVDDSQLPKDRFSAERLKGVDSTLKIQPAELGDSAMYLCASSLGLAGGQETQYFGPGTRLLVL.

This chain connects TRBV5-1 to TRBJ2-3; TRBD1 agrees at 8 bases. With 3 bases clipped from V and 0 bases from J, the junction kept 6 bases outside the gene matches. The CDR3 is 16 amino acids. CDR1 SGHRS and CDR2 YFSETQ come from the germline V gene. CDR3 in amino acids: CASSSYRTGSTDTQYF. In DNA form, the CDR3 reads TGCGCCAGCAGCTCCTACCGGACAGGGAGCACAGATACGCAGTATTTT.

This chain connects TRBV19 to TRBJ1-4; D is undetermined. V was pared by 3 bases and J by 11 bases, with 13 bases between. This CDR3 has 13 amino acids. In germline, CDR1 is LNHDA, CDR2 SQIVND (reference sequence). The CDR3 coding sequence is TGTGCCAGTAGTATCCCTAAGGTCGGGAAACTGTTTTTT. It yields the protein CASSIPKVGKLFF.

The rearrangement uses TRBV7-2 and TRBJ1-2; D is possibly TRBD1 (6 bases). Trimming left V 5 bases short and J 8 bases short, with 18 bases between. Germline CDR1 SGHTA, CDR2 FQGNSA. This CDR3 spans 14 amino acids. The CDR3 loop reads CASSLSTGRVGYTF. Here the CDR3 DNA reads TGTGCCAGCAGCCTATCGACAGGCCGTGTCGGCTACACCTTC.

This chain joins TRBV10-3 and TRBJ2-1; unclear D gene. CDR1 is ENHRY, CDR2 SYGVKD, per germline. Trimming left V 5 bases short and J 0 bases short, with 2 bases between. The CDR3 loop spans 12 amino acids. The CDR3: CAISSSYNEQFF. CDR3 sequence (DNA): TGTGCCATCAGTAGCTCCTACAATGAGCAGTTCTTC.